The sequence of this T cell receptor beta chain was determined in a study of control samples from healthy donors and cancer patients. Trimming removed 6 bases from V and 5 bases from J, with 14 bases in between. Germline lookup yields CDR1 MNHEY and CDR2 SVGEGT. The CDR3 length is 14 residues. Generated by immunoSEQ multiplex PCR, the TCRdb table keeps only in-frame clones and is missing some. The data show approximately 180,000 clones, 94% seen once. This receptor was identified in a young woman in good health. The chain combines TRBV6-2 or TRBV6-3 with TRBJ2-1; D possibly corresponds to TRBD2 (6 bases). The specimen sequenced was blood. CDR3: CASSFRGMDNEQFF. DNA of the CDR3: TGTGCCAGCAGCTTTCGGGGGATGGACAATGAGCAGTTCTTC.